The present entry profiles one TCR beta chain with its context. The sample comes from a study of blood T cell repertoires in COVID-19. This CDR3 comprises 14 residues. In germline, CDR1 is LNHDA, CDR2 SQIVND (reference sequence). Trimming took 3 bases from V and 5 from J, leaving 11 bases between them. TCRdb keeps only in-frame clones here, not all; method: immunoSEQ multiplex PCR. The table has fewer than 250,000 clones, around 78% seen once. The J gene is TRBJ2-1, the V gene TRBV19; D may be TRBD2 (5 bases). The specimen sequenced was peripheral blood. The sequence came from a woman aged 70-85 years with active or convalescent COVID-19. DNA of the CDR3: TGTGCCAGTAGTATCCTAGCTGCCAACAATGAGCAGTTCTTC. The encoded protein is CASSILAANNEQFF.